This TCR beta chain came from a study of early T cells in non-severe SARS-CoV-2 infection. For the study at large: Sequenced material consisted of bulk RNA (from unsorted whole blood), and chains were unpaired. Study-wide findings and caveats: Private and CD4 specificities were missed by VDJdb matching, which favored anti-spike CD8 responses.

The CDR3 runs to 15 residues. Germline V lookup: CDR1 MNHNY, CDR2 SVGAGI (reference sequence). Unmatched junction bases numbered 14, after V lost 7 bases and J lost 9 bases. This clonotype was detected ten times or more. The target antigen is unknown. Unique molecular identifiers were added to individual cDNA molecules. In TCRdb, the 5' RACE reads were re-called with MiXCR into one record per CDR3 protein. The sample lists some 70,000 distinct CDR3 sequences; less than 5% were seen once. The chain couples TRBV6-6 to TRBJ2-1, with 8 positions matching TRBD2. The sequencing input was whole blood. This TCR came from an adult who was a healthcare worker with PCR-confirmed SARS-CoV-2 infection or an uninfected control (not recorded which). This chain's CDR3 is CASTVTGTSSGEQFF. The CDR3 DNA reads as TGTGCCAGCACCGTTACCGGGACTAGTTCTGGTGAGCAGTTCTTC.